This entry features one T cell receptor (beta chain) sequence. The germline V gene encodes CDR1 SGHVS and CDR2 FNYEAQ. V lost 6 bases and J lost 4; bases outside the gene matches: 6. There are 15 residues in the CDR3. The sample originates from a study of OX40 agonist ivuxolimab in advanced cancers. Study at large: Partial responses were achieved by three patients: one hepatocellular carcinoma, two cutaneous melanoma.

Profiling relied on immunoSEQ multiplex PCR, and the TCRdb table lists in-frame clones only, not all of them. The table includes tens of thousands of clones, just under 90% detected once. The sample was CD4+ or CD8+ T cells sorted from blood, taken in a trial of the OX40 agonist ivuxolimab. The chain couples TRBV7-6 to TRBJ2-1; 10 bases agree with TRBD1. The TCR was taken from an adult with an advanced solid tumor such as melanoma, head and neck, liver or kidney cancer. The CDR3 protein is CASSFEDRGYNEQFF. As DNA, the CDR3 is TGTGCCAGCAGTTTTGAGGACAGGGGGTACAATGAGCAGTTCTTC.